This T cell receptor beta chain was documented in a study of shared clonotypes between healthy human individuals (TCRdb year 2020). Background for the entire study: Two women and three men aged 18 to 49 years were included in the cohort. For each donor, CD4 naive and CD4 memory were each run on three plates, CD8 naive on two plates, and CD8 memory on one plate. To estimate repertoire size and how much clonotypes are shared between individuals, the study performed deep sequencing of blood TCR repertoires from a few healthy adults. To increase sequencing depth and limit assay-specific biases, different laboratories used diverse techniques to prepare libraries and sequence TCR repertoires. Per donor, leukapheresis produced somewhere between about 0.94 and 9 billion PBMCs. The paper as a whole reports these results and caveats: Compared with non-shared clonotypes, clonotypes shared by all four sorted-subset donors had higher generation probabilities. Sampling was restricted to blood, and TCR repertoires in tissue are likely to differ from TCR repertoires in blood. Incomplete sequencing was indicated by rarefaction of sorted-subset datasets, despite the large sequencing depth. Because the study included only a small number of donors, the genetic and exposure-history diversity represented was limited. Sharing across a few donors was observed for roughly 5% of naive CD4, over 3% of naive CD8, around 2.5% of memory CD4, and approximately 0.41% of memory CD8 clonotypes. Naive subsets generally had larger estimated clonotype richness than memory subsets did. Pairwise subsampling led to the expectation that sequencing depth would affect the degree of clonotype sharing among donors.

Comments on this clone: The specificity of this receptor is unknown. No qualities accompany the bases; no much larger clone lies one base away.

Healthy HIV-negative adults with no recently reported acute infections or vaccinations were included as donors. Every donor was a Caucasian adult living in Nashville, Tennessee, USA. CD8 memory samples combined magnetically selected CD45RO+ cells with CCR7-negative CD45RA+ effector memory (TemRA) cells. Blood was obtained by leukapheresis, after which PBMCs were separated by Ficoll-Histopaque density gradient centrifugation and cryopreserved in liquid nitrogen vapor phase. Analytical flow cytometry was used to check the purity and quantity of every magnetically sorted T cell population. Each sorted fraction had its genomic DNA isolated and then quantified by UV absorbance on a Nanodrop 2000c. Using the deep immunoSEQ assay, multiplex PCR amplified TCR CDR3 regions from genomic DNA. For each cell subset, the extracted genomic DNA was distributed evenly across all wells of several immunoSEQ 96-well plates, and each plate served as one replicate. For sorted subsets, about 220 ng of genomic DNA, equivalent to roughly 33,000 T cell genomes, went into each replicate PCR. The purified libraries were quantified using a Qubit 3.0 fluorometer, sized with a Bioanalyzer 2100, and then quantified again using the KAPA Library Quantification kit. Every immunoSEQ 96-well plate was sequenced on a dedicated single-read 150-cycle Illumina NextSeq 550 flow cell. On the study's bioinformatics: The immunoSEQ output contained only junctional sequences without quality scores, so filtering could not match that applied to full-length reads. To assign V/J genes and CDR3, sequences were annotated against IMGT germline references using PyIR, a Python wrapper for IgBLAST v1.9. Reads were filtered out if the reads had weak V/J assignments (E-value above 1e-6), no CDR3, stop codons, out-of-frame junctions, or ambiguous translated residues. V3J clonotypes were defined as sequences sharing an identical inferred V gene, J gene, and CDR3 amino acid sequence. The percentage overlap between two repertoires was calculated by dividing the number of shared unique clonotypes by the size of the smaller repertoire. Richness of each repertoire was evaluated using RTK rarefaction, the Chao1 estimator, and Recon v2.1 estimates of unobserved clonotypes. Generation probabilities were computed with OLGA for all TCRbeta clonotypes obtained by the gDNA method from a few donors. TCRdb stores this immuneACCESS table with in-frame sequences only. Part of the clones is absent; in the studies checked, under half of the shortfall reflects unresolved V genes, and no reason is known for the rest. Clone size and the V and J calls come from that table; the DNA yielded D and trimming. This sample has over 95,000 clones in its table, and about 70% of those were observed once. About a quarter of the sample lies in the top ten.

V gives up 0 bases and J gives up 5 bases, and the segment between their germline ends measures 4 bases. The CDR3 covers 13 residues, taking in both the cysteine and the phenylalanine. Of the read, only the CDR3 DNA is kept; its 39 bases are in frame from base 1. Based on the germline V gene, the CDR1 and CDR2 sequences are MRHNA and SNTAGT. The clonotype originates from a woman in her 30s in good health. Specimen: memory CD8+ T cells sorted from blood. Explained via the paper, the cell subset or site label denotes: CD45RO+ cells pooled with CCR7-negative TemRA cells. The rearrangement joined TRBV6-4 to TRBJ2-2; no D gene is confidently identified. Read as DNA, the sequence is TGTGCCAGCAGTGACTCGCAGACCGGGGAGCTGTTTTTT. This encodes CASSDSQTGELFF.